This TCR beta chain originates from a study of vaccination effects on CD4 cells after COVID-19. In regard to this clone: Its specificity is unknown.

Study findings and constraints: Clones induced by infection and by vaccine showed marked clonal contraction late after vaccination.

In germline, CDR1 is SGHAT, CDR2 FQNNGV. The ends were cut back, 5 bases at V and 0 bases at J, with 12 bases in the middle. The CDR3 is 15 amino acids. ViraFEST assay sequencing came after antigen-specific CD4+ T cells were expanded with viral peptide pools. Following a roughly 11-day culture, CD4+ T cells were purified. Two-dose BNT162b2 or mRNA-1273 vaccination was given to participants. Negative nucleocapsid antibody tests before and after vaccination confirmed no previous SARS-CoV-2 infection. PBMC were cultured at under 2.5 million per well with roughly 10 IU/ml IL-2 and around 9 ug/ml peptides. Cultures had half their medium replaced with IL-2 medium on days 3 and 7. Only in-frame clones appear in the TCRdb table, and some are missing; sequencing was by immunoSEQ multiplex PCR. Of 9,500 to 15,000 clones in the sample, less than 75% were seen once.

The sequence came from a human donor who received a COVID-19 vaccine. This chain uses TRBV11-2 with TRBJ2-3; a possible D gene is TRBD1 (6 bases). The specimen comprised CD4+ T cells from PBMCs cultured with SARS-CoV-2 spike peptides, sampled after COVID-19 vaccination. This CDR3 is CASSPGQPSTDTQYF. The CDR3 DNA sequence: TGTGCCAGCAGCCCTGGACAGCCTAGCACAGATACGCAGTATTTT.